The table lists the clone carrying this TCR beta chain with a count of one. Its specificity is not known. This record belongs to a study of cytomegalovirus exposure and HLA in healthy donors. Notes on the study in general: Clonal expansion was found to be greater in HLA-associated TCR beta chains than in equally common others in a later analysis.

This PCR relied on a set of 60 Vbeta primers and 13 Jbeta primers. Assay used: immunoSEQ multiplex PCR; TCRdb lists only in-frame clones, some missing. Of roughly 250,000 clones in the sample, just under 85% were seen once. This clonotype was obtained from a woman in her forties in good health and CMV-seropositive. The sequencing sample was made of PBMCs.

The CDR3 coding sequence is TGTGCCAGCAGACCCGGGACAGGGGGCTCCGGCTACACCTTC. It codes for CASRPGTGGSGYTF. V usage is TRBV28 and J usage is TRBJ1-2, with TRBD1 identical over 12 bases. Trimming took 6 bases from V and 8 from J; bases not matched to a gene: 7. Germline V lookup: CDR1 MDHEN, CDR2 SYDVKM. This CDR3 spans 14 amino acids.